Sequencing of this TCR beta chain was carried out in a study of blood T cell repertoires in COVID-19. Turning to the study itself: COVID-19 samples from acute and convalescent phases originated in the United States, Italy and Spain. Sources were T cells, B-cell-depleted T cells, or PBMCs; the material itself was cDNA or gDNA.

Seattle patients were enrolled while actively infected and followed longitudinally. Original processing notes: The authors estimated nucleated cell counts from reference gene primer amplification. Produced via immunoSEQ multiplex PCR; TCRdb's table is partial and in-frame only. The V and J calls and clone size were taken over from that table, and D and trimming were inferred from the DNA. Here the sample spans over 450,000 clones, around 90% being singletons. CDR3 length: 15 amino acids. Germline V gene data show CDR1 as MNHEY and CDR2 as SVGAGI. The V gene lost 8 bases and the J gene lost 4 bases, with 21 bases spanning the gap.

The sequencing sample was made of peripheral blood. This TCR came from a woman between 45 and 60 years old with COVID-19, enrolled during active disease. J is TRBJ2-7 and V is TRBV6-5; D is unresolved. CDR3: CASVEPGSLRYEQYF. In nucleotides, the CDR3 is TGTGCCAGCGTCGAGCCAGGATCTCTTAGATACGAGCAGTACTTC.